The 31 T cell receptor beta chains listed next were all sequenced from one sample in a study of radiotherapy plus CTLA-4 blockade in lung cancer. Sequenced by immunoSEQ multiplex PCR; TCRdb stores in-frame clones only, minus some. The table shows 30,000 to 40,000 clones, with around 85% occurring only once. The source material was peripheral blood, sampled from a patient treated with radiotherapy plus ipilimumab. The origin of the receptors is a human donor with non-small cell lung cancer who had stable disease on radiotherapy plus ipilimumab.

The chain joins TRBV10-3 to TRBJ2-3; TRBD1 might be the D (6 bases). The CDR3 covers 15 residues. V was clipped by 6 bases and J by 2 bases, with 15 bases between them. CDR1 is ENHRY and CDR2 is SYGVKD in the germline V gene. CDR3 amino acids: CAISANRVLTDTQYF. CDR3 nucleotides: TGTGCCATCAGCGCAAACAGGGTACTCACAGATACGCAGTATTTT.

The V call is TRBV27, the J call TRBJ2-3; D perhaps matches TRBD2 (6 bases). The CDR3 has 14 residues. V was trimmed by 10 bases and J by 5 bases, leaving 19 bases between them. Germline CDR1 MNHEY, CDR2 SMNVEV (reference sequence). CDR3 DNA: TGTGCCATGCCTATAGGAAGGACTAAAGATACGCAGTATTTT. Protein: CAMPIGRTKDTQYF.

Written as DNA, the CDR3 is TGTGCCAGCAGGGATACCGACAGGAACACTGAAGCTTTCTTT. Protein: CASRDTDRNTEAFF. The gene calls are TRBV6-4 and TRBJ1-1, with D maybe TRBD1 (5 bases). CDR3 length equals 14 residues. Germline-derived CDR1 and CDR2 are MRHNA and SNTAGT. Trimming cost V 6 bases and J 1 base, with 12 bases left between them.

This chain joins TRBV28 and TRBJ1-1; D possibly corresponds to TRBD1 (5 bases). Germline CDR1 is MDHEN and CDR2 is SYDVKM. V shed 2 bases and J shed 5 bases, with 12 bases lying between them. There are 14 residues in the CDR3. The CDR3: CASSLAGSGTEAFF. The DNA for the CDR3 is TGTGCCAGCAGTTTAGCAGGGTCCGGGACTGAAGCTTTCTTT.

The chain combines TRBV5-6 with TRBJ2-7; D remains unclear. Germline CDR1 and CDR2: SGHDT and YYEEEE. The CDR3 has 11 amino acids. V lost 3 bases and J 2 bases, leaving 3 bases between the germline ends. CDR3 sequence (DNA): TGTGCCAGCAGCTCAGCCTACGAGCAGTACTTC. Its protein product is CASSSAYEQYF.

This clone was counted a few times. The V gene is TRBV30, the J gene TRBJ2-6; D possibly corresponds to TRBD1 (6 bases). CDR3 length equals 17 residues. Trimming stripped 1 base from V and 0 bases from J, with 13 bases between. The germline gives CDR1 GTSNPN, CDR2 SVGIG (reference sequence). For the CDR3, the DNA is TGTGCCTGGAGTGCAGGGGATTCGAGCTCTGGGGCCAACGTCCTGACTTTC. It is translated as CAWSAGDSSSGANVLTF.

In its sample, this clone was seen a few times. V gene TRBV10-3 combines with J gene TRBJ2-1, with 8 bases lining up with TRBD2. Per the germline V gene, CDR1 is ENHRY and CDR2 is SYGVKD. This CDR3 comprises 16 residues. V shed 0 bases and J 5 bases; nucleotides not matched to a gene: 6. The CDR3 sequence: CAISESERELDNEQFF. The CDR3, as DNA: TGTGCCATCAGTGAGTCGGAGCGGGAGTTAGACAATGAGCAGTTCTTC.

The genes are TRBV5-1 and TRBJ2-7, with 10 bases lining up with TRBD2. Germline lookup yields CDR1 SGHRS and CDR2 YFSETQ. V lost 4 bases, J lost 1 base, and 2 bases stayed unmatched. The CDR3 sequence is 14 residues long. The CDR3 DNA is TGCGCCAGCAGCGTGACTAGCGGGTCCTACGAGCAGTACTTC. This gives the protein CASSVTSGSYEQYF.

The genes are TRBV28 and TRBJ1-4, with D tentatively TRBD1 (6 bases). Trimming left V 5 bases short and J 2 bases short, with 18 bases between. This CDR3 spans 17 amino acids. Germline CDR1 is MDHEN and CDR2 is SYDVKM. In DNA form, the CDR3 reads TGTGCCAGCAGTGACGTTAAGACAGGCCCTACTAATGAAAAACTGTTTTTT. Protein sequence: CASSDVKTGPTNEKLFF.

CDR3 in DNA: TGTGCCAGCAGTTTATACGGGACTAGCGGGACTTACACAGATACGCAGTATTTT. This sequence encodes CASSLYGTSGTYTDTQYF. This rearrangement joins TRBV28 to TRBJ2-3; TRBD2 matches at 13 bases. CDR1 is MDHEN and CDR2 is SYDVKM in the germline V gene. CDR3 length: 18 amino acids. The V and J ends lost 1 base and 2 bases, in that order; junction bases with no gene match: 6.

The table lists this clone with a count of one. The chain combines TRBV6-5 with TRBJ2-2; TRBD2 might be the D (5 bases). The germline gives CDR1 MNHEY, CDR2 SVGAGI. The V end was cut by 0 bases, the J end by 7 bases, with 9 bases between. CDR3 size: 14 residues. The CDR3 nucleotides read TGTGCCAGCAGTTACTCGAAGAGGGTCGGGGAGCTGTTTTTT. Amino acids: CASSYSKRVGELFF.

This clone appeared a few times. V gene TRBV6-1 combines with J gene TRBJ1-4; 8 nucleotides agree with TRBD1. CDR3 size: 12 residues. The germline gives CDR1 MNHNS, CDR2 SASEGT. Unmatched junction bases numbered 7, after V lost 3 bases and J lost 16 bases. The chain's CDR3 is CASSDLGQGRFF. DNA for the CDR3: TGTGCCAGCAGTGACTTAGGACAGGGACGGTTTTTT.

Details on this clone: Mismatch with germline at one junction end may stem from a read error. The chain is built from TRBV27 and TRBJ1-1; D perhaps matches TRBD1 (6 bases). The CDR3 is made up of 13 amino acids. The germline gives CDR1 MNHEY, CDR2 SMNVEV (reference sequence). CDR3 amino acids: CASTTTEAGVLSF. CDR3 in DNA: TGTGCCAGCACCACGACCGAGGCAGGGGTCCTGTCTTTT.

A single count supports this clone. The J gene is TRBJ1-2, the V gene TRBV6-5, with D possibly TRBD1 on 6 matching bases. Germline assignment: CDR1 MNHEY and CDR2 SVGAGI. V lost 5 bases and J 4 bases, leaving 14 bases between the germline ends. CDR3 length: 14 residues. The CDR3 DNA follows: TGTGCCAGCAGTCCCTCGACAGGTCCCTATGGCTACACCTTC. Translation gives CASSPSTGPYGYTF.

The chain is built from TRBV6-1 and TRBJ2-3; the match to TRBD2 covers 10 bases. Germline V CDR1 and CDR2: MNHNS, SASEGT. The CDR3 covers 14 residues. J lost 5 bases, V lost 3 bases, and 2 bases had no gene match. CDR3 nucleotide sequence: TGTGCCAGCAGTGAGCCTAGCGGGAGAGATACGCAGTATTTT. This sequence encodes CASSEPSGRDTQYF.

Here the CDR3 DNA reads TGTGCCAGCAGCGTAGAACAGGGATCCCTCGAGCAGTACTTC. This codes for CASSVEQGSLEQYF. V is TRBV9 and J is TRBJ2-7, with a tentative D call TRBD1 (6 bases). Germline lookup yields CDR1 SGDLS and CDR2 YYNGEE. With 0 bases removed from V and 6 bases from J, the gap between germline ends came to 13 bases. This CDR3 has 14 amino acids.

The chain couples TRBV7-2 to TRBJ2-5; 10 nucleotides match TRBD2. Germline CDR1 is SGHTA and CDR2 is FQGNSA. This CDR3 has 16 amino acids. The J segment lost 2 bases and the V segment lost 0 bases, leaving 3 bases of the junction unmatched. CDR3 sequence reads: CASSLASGRWQETQYF. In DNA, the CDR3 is TGTGCCAGCAGCTTAGCTAGCGGGAGGTGGCAAGAGACCCAGTACTTC.

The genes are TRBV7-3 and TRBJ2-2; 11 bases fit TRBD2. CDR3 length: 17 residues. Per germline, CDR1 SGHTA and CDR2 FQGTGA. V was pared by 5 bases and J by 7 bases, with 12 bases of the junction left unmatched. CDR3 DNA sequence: TGTGCCAGCAGCCCTAGGAATAGCGGGAGGGCCGACGGGGAGCTGTTTTTT. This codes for CASSPRNSGRADGELFF.

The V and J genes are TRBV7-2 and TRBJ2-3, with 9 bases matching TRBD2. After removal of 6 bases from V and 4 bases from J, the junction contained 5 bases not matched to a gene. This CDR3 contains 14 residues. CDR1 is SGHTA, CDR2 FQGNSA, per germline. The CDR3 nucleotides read TGTGCCAGCAGTCCGGGACTAGCAGCAGATACGCAGTATTTT. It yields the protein CASSPGLAADTQYF. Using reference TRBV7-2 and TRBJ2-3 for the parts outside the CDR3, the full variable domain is GAGVSQSPSNKVTEKGKDVELRCDPISGHTALYWYRQSLGQGLEFLIYFQGNSAPDKSGLPSDRFSAERTGGSVSTLTIQRTQQEDSAVYLCASSPGLAADTQYFGPGTRLTVL.

In DNA form, the CDR3 reads TGTGCCAGCAGCACCGCCTCTAAGACGGGAGGATTCACAGATACGCAGTATTTT. It codes for CASSTASKTGGFTDTQYF. The chain carries TRBV27 and TRBJ2-3; TRBD2 aligns across 7 bases. V gave up 6 bases and J gave up 2 bases; unmatched junction bases: 17. CDR1 MNHEY and CDR2 SMNVEV come from the germline V gene (reference sequence). The CDR3 spans 18 residues.

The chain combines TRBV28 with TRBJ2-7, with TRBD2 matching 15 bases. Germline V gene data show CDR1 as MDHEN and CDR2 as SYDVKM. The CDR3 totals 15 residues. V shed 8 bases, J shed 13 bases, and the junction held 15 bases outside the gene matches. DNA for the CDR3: TGTGCCAGCTCCGTCCTCCGGACTAGCGGGGGGGGCGAATACTTC. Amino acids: CASSVLRTSGGGEYF.

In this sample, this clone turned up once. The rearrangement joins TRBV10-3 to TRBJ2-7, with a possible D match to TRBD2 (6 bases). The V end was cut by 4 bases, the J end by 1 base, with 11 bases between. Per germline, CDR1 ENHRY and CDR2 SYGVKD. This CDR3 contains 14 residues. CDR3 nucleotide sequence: TGTGCCATCAGTGTCGGCGGGAAATCCTACGAGCAGTACTTC. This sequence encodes CAISVGGKSYEQYF.

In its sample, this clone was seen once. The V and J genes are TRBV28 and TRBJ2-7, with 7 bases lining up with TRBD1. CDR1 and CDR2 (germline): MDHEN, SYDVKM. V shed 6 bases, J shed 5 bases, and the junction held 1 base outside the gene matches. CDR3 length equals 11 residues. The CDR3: CASRTGNEQYF. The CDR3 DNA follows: TGTGCCAGCAGGACAGGGAACGAGCAGTACTTC.

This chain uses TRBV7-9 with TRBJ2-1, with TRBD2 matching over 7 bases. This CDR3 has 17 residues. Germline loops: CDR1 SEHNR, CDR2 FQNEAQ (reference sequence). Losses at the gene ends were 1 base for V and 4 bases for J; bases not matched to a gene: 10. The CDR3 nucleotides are TGTGCCAGCAGCTTAGGGAGGCTAGCGGAGCTATACAATGAGCAGTTCTTC. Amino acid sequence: CASSLGRLAELYNEQFF.

The CDR3 sequence: CASQREGPETQYF. The CDR3 DNA reads TGTGCCAGCCAGCGGGAGGGCCCAGAGACCCAGTACTTC. The chain combines TRBV25-1 with TRBJ2-5; 10 nucleotides align to TRBD2. The CDR3 runs to 13 residues. V lost 8 bases, J lost 4 bases, and 4 bases stayed unmatched. CDR1 MGHDK and CDR2 SYGVNS come from the germline V gene.

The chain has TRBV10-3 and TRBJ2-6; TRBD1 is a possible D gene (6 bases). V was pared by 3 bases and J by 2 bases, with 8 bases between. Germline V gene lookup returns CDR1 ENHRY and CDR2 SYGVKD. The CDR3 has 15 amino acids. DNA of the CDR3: TGTGCCATCAGTGAAGGACAGCCTGGGGCCAACGTCCTGACTTTC. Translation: CAISEGQPGANVLTF.

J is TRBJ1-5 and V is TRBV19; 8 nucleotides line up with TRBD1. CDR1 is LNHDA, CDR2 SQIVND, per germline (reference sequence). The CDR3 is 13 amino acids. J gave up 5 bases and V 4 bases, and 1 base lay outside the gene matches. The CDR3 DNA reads TGTGCCAGTAGTACAGGGGGCTATCAGCCCCAGCATTTT. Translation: CASSTGGYQPQHF.

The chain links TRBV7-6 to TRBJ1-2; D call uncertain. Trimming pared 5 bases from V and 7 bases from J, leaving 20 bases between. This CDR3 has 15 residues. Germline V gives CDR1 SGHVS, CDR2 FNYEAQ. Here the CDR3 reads CASSTSQITYVGYTF. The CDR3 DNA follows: TGTGCCAGCAGCACGAGTCAAATTACTTACGTTGGCTACACCTTC.

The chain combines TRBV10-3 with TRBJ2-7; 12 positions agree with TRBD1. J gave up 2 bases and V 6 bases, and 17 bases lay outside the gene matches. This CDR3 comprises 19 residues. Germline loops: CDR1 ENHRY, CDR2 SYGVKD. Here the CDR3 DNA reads TGTGCCATCAGGGACCAATCGGGACAGGGGGCAAGAGGGACCTACGAGCAGTACTTC. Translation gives CAIRDQSGQGARGTYEQYF.

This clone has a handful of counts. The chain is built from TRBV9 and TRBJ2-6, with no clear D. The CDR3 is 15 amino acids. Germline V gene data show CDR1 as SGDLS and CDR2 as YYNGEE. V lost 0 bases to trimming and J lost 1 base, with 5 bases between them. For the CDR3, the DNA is TGTGCCAGCAGCGTAGGGAGTTCTGGGGCCAACGTCCTGACTTTC. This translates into CASSVGSSGANVLTF.

The CDR3 sequence is CASRPGQANSPLHF. The CDR3 DNA reads TGTGCCAGCAGGCCGGGACAGGCCAATTCACCCCTCCACTTT. The chain links TRBV6-1 to TRBJ1-6; TRBD1 matches at 8 bases. This CDR3 spans 14 amino acids. The ends lost 6 bases at V and 7 bases at J; junction bases unmatched: 5. From germline, CDR1 is MNHNS and CDR2 SASEGT.